The 19 T cell receptor beta chains given below trace back to one sample, sequenced in a study of shared T cell receptors in the human thymus. Some clones are missing from TCRdb's copy, which holds only in-frame ones; the method was immunoSEQ multiplex PCR. The table lists roughly 550,000 clones, around three quarters of them singletons. These same data were also listed under a study on human thymus T cells.

The sequenced sample was thymocytes. All receptors derive from a boy in the first two years of life with a congenital heart defect.

The chain combines TRBV7-3 with TRBJ1-1; the match to TRBD1 covers 7 bases. The CDR3 has 13 residues. The germline V gene has CDR1 SGHTA and CDR2 FQGTGA. The V and J ends lost 5 bases and 8 bases, in that order; junction bases with no gene match: 8. CDR3 coding DNA: TGTGCCAGCAGCCGCCGACAGGGAGAAGAAGCTTTCTTT. Its translation: CASSRRQGEEAFF.

V usage is TRBV30 and J usage is TRBJ2-3; 10 nucleotides match TRBD2. J gave up 6 bases and V 4 bases, and 7 bases lay outside the gene matches. Germline V gives CDR1 GTSNPN, CDR2 SVGIG (reference sequence). This CDR3 spans 14 amino acids. CDR3 residues: CAWMIAGGPDTQYF. The DNA for the CDR3 is TGTGCCTGGATGATAGCGGGAGGCCCTGATACGCAGTATTTT.

V and J are TRBV19 and TRBJ1-2, with D perhaps matching TRBD1 (6 bases). From germline, CDR1 is LNHDA and CDR2 SQIVND (reference sequence). The germline V and J ends were trimmed by 5 bases and 4 bases, with 14 bases remaining between them. This CDR3 is built from 14 residues. The CDR3 is CASSGPQGSYGYTF. CDR3 bases: TGTGCCAGTAGTGGCCCGCAGGGGTCCTATGGCTACACCTTC.

The genes are TRBV5-1 and TRBJ2-3; tentative D call: TRBD1 (5 bases). This CDR3 has 13 amino acids. Trimming took 5 bases from V and 4 from J, leaving 11 bases between them. CDR1 and CDR2 from the germline V gene are SGHRS and YFSETQ. The CDR3 DNA reads TGCGCCAGCAGTTCCAGGGCAGCAGATACGCAGTATTTT. Protein product: CASSSRAADTQYF.

This clone was recorded only once. The chain employs TRBV4-1 and TRBJ2-1; a weak D match, TRBD1 (5 bases). Germline CDR1 reads MGHRA; CDR2 reads YSYEKL. The CDR3 runs 17 residues. The ends were cut back, 0 bases at V and 6 bases at J, with 18 bases in the middle. CDR3 sequence (DNA): TGCGCCAGCAGCCAAGACCCGGCGGCAGGGAATCCCAATGAGCAGTTCTTC. This encodes CASSQDPAAGNPNEQFF.

CDR3 sequence: CASSPWGGAHEQYF. In DNA, the CDR3 is TGTGCCAGCAGTCCCTGGGGGGGCGCCCACGAGCAGTACTTC. The rearrangement uses TRBV6-6 and TRBJ2-7; D might be TRBD2 (7 bases). This CDR3 comprises 14 residues. Trimming removed 5 bases at V and 5 bases at J, with 16 bases between. Germline CDR1 reads MNHNY; CDR2 reads SVGAGI (reference sequence).

This rearrangement joins TRBV2 to TRBJ2-7, with TRBD2 identical over 9 bases. Losses at the gene ends were 2 bases for V and 2 bases for J; bases not matched to a gene: 4. The germline V gene encodes CDR1 SNHLY and CDR2 FYNNEI. This CDR3 contains 15 residues. The CDR3 coding sequence is TGTGCCAGCAGTGAAAGACTAGCGGTCGCCTACGAGCAGTACTTC. It yields the protein CASSERLAVAYEQYF.

The chain carries TRBV9 and TRBJ2-1, with TRBD2 matching 10 bases. V lost 3 bases to trimming and J lost 8 bases; unmatched junction nucleotides: 14. Germline loops: CDR1 SGDLS, CDR2 YYNGEE. This CDR3 has 17 residues. The CDR3 protein is CASSASPPGLALDEQFF. The DNA for the CDR3 is TGTGCCAGCAGCGCTAGTCCACCGGGACTAGCGCTCGATGAGCAGTTCTTC.

This chain connects TRBV7-2 to TRBJ2-5; maybe TRBD1 (5 bases). CDR1 is SGHTA and CDR2 is FQGNSA in the germline V gene. The CDR3 runs to 15 residues. V gave up 2 bases and J gave up 6 bases, with 16 bases separating them. The CDR3 loop reads CASSLHSMGLKTQYF. CDR3 nucleotide sequence: TGTGCCAGCAGCTTACATTCCATGGGGCTAAAGACCCAGTACTTC.

The chain recombines TRBV25-1 with TRBJ2-5; 8 positions match TRBD2. Germline-derived CDR1 and CDR2 are MGHDK and SYGVNS. The CDR3 is made up of 16 amino acids. J gave up 6 bases and V 6 bases, and 15 bases lay outside the gene matches. The CDR3 DNA follows: TGTGCCAGCAGAGACCTTAAGCGGGAGAGGGATCAGACCCAGTACTTC. This codes for CASRDLKRERDQTQYF.

The rearrangement uses TRBV6-1 and TRBJ1-1; 8 bases match TRBD1. The germline gives CDR1 MNHNS, CDR2 SASEGT. V was clipped by 9 bases and J by 4 bases; unmatched bases: 4. The CDR3 is made up of 12 amino acids. As DNA, the CDR3 is TGTGCCAGTAGGACAGGGTTCACTGAAGCTTTCTTT. This encodes CASRTGFTEAFF.

This clone was seen once. The chain joins TRBV29-1 to TRBJ2-7; 12 nucleotides line up with TRBD2. Germline V gives CDR1 SQVTM, CDR2 ANQGSEA. The CDR3 has 17 residues. V lost 6 bases, J lost 1 base, and 13 bases stayed unmatched. CDR3 nucleotides: TGCAGCGTCTCAGGACGCCTTACTAGCGGGAGGTCCTACGAGCAGTACTTC. As protein: CSVSGRLTSGRSYEQYF.

The CDR3, as DNA: TGTGCCAGCAGCGTAGAGCCCAGAAGGGGGTCTGAGACTGAAGCTTTCTTT. Protein sequence: CASSVEPRRGSETEAFF. The J gene is TRBJ1-1, the V gene TRBV9, with D possibly matching TRBD1 (6 bases). V dropped 0 bases and J dropped 5 bases, with 20 bases sitting between them. In germline, CDR1 is SGDLS, CDR2 YYNGEE. This CDR3 is 17 amino acids long.

V is TRBV23-1 and J is TRBJ2-4; D is possibly TRBD1 (5 bases). TRBV23-1 is sorted into the ORF group, with uncertain function. The CDR3 spans 18 residues. The V and J ends lost 10 bases and 0 bases respectively, with 25 bases between them. DNA of the CDR3: TGCGCCACTATAGGACAAATCACCTATAGAATAGCCAAAAACATTCAGTACTTC. Its translation is CATIGQITYRIAKNIQYF.

This clone came up once. The chain is built from TRBV15 and TRBJ1-3; D remains unclear. CDR3 size: 13 residues. Germline-derived CDR1 and CDR2 are LNHNV and YYDKDF (reference sequence). V lost 8 bases and J 4 bases, leaving 12 bases between the germline ends. The CDR3: CATSGVLGNTIYF. The CDR3 DNA reads TGTGCCACCTCCGGAGTGCTGGGAAACACCATATATTTT.

This chain uses TRBV7-2 with TRBJ2-3, with D uncertain. The CDR3 totals 19 residues. V was trimmed by 5 bases and J by 2 bases, leaving 26 bases between them. Germline-derived CDR1 and CDR2 are SGHTA and FQGNSA. In DNA form, the CDR3 reads TGTGCCAGCAGCCTAAGCGTTTATAGGCCCAGTCAGTACACAGATACGCAGTATTTT. Its protein is CASSLSVYRPSQYTDTQYF. Based on the CDR3 plus reference TRBV7-2 and TRBJ2-3, the full variable domain is GAGVSQSPSNKVTEKGKDVELRCDPISGHTALYWYRQSLGQGLEFLIYFQGNSAPDKSGLPSDRFSAERTGGSVSTLTIQRTQQEDSAVYLCASSLSVYRPSQYTDTQYFGPGTRLTVL.

The rearrangement uses TRBV15 and TRBJ1-4, with 8 bases that match TRBD1. V gave up 1 base and J gave up 7 bases; unmatched junction bases: 5. The CDR3 is 15 residues long. CDR1 LNHNV and CDR2 YYDKDF come from the germline V gene (reference sequence). The CDR3 bases are TGTGCCACCAGCAGAGTGGGACAGGCCTTTGAAAAACTGTTTTTT. It codes for CATSRVGQAFEKLFF. Using reference TRBV15 and TRBJ1-4 for the parts outside the CDR3, the full variable domain is DAMVIQNPRYQVTQFGKPVTLSCSQTLNHNVMYWYQQKSSQAPKLLFHYYDKDFNNEADTPDNFQSRRPNTSFCFLDIRSPGLGDTAMYLCATSRVGQAFEKLFFGSGTQLSVL.

The chain combines TRBV10-3 with TRBJ2-7; 11 bases align to TRBD2. Germline V CDR1 and CDR2: ENHRY, SYGVKD. J was trimmed by 0 bases and V by 6 bases; bases with no gene match: 4. This CDR3 is 15 amino acids long. Here the CDR3 reads CAISPTSGSSYEQYF. CDR3 DNA sequence: TGTGCCATCAGCCCAACTAGCGGGAGCTCCTACGAGCAGTACTTC.

This chain joins TRBV19 and TRBJ1-4; D possibly corresponds to TRBD1 (6 bases). Germline V lookup: CDR1 LNHDA, CDR2 SQIVND (reference sequence). This CDR3 spans 20 amino acids. V lost 3 bases, J lost 0 bases, and 23 bases lay in between. The CDR3 DNA follows: TGTGCCAGTAGTATCGTAAACGAGGGAGGGGGTGGATCAACTAATGAAAAACTGTTTTTT. This translates into CASSIVNEGGGGSTNEKLFF.